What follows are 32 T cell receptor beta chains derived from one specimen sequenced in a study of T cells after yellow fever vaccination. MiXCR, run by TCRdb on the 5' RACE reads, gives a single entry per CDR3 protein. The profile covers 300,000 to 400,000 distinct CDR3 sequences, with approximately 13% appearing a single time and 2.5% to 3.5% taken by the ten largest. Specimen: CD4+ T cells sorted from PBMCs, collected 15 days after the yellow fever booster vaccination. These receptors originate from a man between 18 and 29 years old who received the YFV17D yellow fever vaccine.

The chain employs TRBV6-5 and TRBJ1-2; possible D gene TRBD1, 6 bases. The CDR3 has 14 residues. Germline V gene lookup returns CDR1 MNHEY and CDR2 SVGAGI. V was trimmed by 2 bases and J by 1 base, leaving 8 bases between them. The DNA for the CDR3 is TGTGCCAGCAGTTACGGGACATTTAACTATGGCTACACCTTC. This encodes CASSYGTFNYGYTF.

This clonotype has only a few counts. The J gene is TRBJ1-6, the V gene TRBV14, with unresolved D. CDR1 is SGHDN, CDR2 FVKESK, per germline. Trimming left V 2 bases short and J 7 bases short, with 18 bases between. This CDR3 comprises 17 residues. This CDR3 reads CASSQRVAASTNSPLHF. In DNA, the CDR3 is TGTGCCAGCAGCCAACGGGTGGCCGCCAGCACAAATTCACCCCTCCACTTT.

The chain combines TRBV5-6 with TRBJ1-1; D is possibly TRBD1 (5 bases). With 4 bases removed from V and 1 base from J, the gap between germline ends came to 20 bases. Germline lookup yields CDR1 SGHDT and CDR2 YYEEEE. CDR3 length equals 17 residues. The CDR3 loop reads CASSLNGPGRGNTEAFF. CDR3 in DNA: TGTGCCAGCAGCCTCAATGGCCCGGGACGGGGGAACACTGAAGCTTTCTTT.

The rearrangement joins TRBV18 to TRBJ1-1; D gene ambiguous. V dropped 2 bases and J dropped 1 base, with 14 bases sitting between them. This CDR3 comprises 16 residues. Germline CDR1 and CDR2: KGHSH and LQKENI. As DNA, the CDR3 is TGTGCCAGCTCACCAGCGGCTAAGACGGAGAACACTGAAGCTTTCTTT. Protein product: CASSPAAKTENTEAFF. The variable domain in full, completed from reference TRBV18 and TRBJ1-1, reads NAGVMQNPRHLVRRRGQEARLRCSPMKGHSHVYWYRQLPEEGLKFMVYLQKENIIDESGMPKERFSAEFPKEGPSILRIQQVVRGDSAAYFCASSPAAKTENTEAFFGQGTRLTVV.

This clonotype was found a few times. This CDR3 reads CASSIQGARPQEKLFF. Written as DNA, the CDR3 is TGTGCCAGCAGCATACAGGGGGCGAGGCCCCAGGAAAAACTGTTTTTT. The chain links TRBV13 to TRBJ1-4, with 9 nucleotides matching TRBD1. The CDR3 is 16 amino acids. V was pared by 5 bases and J by 8 bases, with 12 bases of the junction left unmatched. CDR1 is PRHDT and CDR2 is FYEKMQ in the germline V gene (reference sequence). Together with reference TRBV13 and TRBJ1-4, the CDR3 gives the full variable domain: AAGVIQSPRHLIKEKRETATLKCYPIPRHDTVYWYQQGPGQDPQFLISFYEKMQSDKGSIPDRFSAQQFSDYHSELNMSSLELGDSALYFCASSIQGARPQEKLFFGSGTQLSVL.

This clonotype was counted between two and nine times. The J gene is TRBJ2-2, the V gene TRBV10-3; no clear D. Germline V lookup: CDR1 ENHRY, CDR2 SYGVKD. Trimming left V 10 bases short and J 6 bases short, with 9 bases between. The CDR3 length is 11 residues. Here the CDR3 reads CATTAAGELFF. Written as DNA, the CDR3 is TGTGCCACCACGGCGGCCGGGGAGCTGTTTTTT.

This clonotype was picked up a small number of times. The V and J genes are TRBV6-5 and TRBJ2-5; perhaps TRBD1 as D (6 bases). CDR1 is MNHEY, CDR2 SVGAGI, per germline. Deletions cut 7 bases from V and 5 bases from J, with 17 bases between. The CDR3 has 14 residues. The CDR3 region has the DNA TGTGCCAGCACCTCGGGGACAAATCGGGAGACCCAGTACTTC. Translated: CASTSGTNRETQYF.

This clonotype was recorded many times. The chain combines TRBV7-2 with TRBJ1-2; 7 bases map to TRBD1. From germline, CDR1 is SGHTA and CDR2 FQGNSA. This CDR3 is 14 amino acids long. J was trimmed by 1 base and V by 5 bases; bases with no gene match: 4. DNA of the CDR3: TGTGCCAGCAGCCAGGACAGGCTTAACTATGGCTACACCTTC. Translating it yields CASSQDRLNYGYTF. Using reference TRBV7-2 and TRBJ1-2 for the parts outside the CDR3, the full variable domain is GAGVSQSPSNKVTEKGKDVELRCDPISGHTALYWYRQSLGQGLEFLIYFQGNSAPDKSGLPSDRFSAERTGGSVSTLTIQRTQQEDSAVYLCASSQDRLNYGYTFGSGTRLTVV.

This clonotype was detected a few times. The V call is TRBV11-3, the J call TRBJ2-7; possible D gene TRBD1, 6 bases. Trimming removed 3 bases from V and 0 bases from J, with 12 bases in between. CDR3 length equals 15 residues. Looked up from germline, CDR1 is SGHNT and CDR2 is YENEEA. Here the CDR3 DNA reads TGTGCCAGCAGCTTGGGGGCAGACAGCTCCTACGAGCAGTACTTC. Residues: CASSLGADSSYEQYF.

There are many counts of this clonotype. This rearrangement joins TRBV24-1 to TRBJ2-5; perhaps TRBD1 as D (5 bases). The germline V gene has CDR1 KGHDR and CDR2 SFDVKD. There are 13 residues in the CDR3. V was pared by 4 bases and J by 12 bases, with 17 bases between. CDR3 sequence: CATSDPRQPSEYF. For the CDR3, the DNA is TGTGCCACCAGTGACCCTCGACAGCCCTCGGAGTACTTC.

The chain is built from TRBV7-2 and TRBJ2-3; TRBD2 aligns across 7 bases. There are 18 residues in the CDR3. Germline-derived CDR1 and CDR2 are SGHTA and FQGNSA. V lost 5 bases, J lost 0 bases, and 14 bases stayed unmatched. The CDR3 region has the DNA TGTGCCAGCAGCCCCCGCACTAAGCGGGGACCTAGCACAGATACGCAGTATTTT. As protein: CASSPRTKRGPSTDTQYF.

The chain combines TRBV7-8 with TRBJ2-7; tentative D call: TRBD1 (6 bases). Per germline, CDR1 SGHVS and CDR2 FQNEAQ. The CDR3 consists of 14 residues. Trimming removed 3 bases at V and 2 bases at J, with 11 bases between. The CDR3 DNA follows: TGTGCCAGCAGCTTTAAAACAGGGACCTACGAGCAGTACGTC. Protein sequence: CASSFKTGTYEQYV.

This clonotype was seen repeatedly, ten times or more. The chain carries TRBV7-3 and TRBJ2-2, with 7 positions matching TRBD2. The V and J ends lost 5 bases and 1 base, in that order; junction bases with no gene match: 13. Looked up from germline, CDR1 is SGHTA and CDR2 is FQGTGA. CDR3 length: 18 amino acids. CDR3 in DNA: TGTGCCAGCAGCCCGAACCCCTTAGGCGGGGGGAACACCGGGGAGCTGTTTTTT. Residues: CASSPNPLGGGNTGELFF.

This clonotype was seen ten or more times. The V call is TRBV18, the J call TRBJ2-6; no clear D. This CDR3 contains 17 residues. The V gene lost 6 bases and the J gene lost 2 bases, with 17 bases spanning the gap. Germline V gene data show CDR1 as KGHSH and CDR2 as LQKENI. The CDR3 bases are TGTGCCAGCTCCCCATTAGTCGGGCCCCCTGGGGCCAACGTCCTGACTTTC. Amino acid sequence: CASSPLVGPPGANVLTF.

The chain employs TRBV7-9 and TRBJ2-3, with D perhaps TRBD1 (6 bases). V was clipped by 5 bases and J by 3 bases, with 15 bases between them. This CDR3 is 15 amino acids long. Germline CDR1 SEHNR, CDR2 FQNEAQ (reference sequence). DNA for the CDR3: TGTGCCAGCAGCCCTCAGGGGTGGCCGACAGATACGCAGTATTTT. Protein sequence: CASSPQGWPTDTQYF.

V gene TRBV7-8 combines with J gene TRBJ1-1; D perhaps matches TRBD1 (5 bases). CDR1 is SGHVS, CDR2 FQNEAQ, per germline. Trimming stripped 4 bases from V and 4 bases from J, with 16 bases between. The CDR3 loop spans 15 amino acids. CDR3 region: CASSSQTVRFTEAFF. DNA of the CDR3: TGTGCCAGCAGCTCCCAGACAGTCAGGTTCACTGAAGCTTTCTTT.

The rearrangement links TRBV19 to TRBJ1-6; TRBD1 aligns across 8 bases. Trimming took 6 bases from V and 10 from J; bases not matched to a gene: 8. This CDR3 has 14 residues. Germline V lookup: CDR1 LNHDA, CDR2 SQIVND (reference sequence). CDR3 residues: CASRGGQGNSPLHF. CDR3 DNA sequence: TGTGCCAGTAGGGGAGGACAGGGTAACTCACCCCTCCACTTT. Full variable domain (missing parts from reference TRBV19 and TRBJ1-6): DGGITQSPKYLFRKEGQNVTLSCEQNLNHDAMYWYRQDPGQGLRLIYYSQIVNDFQKGDIAEGYSVSREKKESFPLTVTSAQKNPTAFYLCASRGGQGNSPLHFGNGTRLTVT.

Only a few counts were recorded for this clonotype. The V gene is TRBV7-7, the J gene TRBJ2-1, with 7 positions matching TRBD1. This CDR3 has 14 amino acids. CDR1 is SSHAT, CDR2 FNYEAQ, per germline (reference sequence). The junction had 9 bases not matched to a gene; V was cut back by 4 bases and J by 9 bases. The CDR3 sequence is CASSSKTGSGEQFF. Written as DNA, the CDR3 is TGTGCCAGCAGCTCTAAGACAGGGTCGGGTGAGCAGTTCTTC. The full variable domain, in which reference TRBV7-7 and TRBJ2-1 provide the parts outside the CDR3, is GAGVSQSPRYKVTKRGQDVTLRCDPISSHATLYWYQQALGQGPEFLTYFNYEAQPDKSGLPSDRFSAERPEGSISTLTIQRTEQRDSAMYRCASSSKTGSGEQFFGPGTRLTVL.

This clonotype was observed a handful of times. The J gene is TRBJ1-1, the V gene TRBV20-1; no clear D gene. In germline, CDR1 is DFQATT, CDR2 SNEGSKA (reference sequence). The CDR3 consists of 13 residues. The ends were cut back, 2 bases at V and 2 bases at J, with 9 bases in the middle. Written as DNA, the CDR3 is TGCAGTGCTAGACCGGATCGAAACACTGAAGCTTTCTTT. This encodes CSARPDRNTEAFF.

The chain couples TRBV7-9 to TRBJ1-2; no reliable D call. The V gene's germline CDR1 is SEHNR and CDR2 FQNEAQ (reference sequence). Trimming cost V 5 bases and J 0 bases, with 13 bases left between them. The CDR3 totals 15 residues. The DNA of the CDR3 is TGTGCCAGCAGCCCCCGCCCAGTAGCTAACTATGGCTACACCTTC. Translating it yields CASSPRPVANYGYTF.

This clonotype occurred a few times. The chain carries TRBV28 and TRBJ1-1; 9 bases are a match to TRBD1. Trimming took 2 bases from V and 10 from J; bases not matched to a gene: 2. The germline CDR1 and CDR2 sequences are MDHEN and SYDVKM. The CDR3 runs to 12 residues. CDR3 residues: CASSLKDRGAFF. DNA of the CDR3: TGTGCCAGCAGTTTAAAGGACAGGGGAGCTTTCTTT. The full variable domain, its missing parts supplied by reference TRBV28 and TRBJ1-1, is DVKVTQSSRYLVKRTGEKVFLECVQDMDHENMFWYRQDPGLGLRLIYFSYDVKMKEKGDIPEGYSVSREKKERFSLILESASTNQTSMYLCASSLKDRGAFFGQGTRLTVV.

The CDR3, as DNA: TGTGCTAGTGGTCCCGGCGGAAACTATGGCTACACCTTC. Its translation: CASGPGGNYGYTF. The gene calls are TRBV12-5 and TRBJ1-2; no clear D gene. V shed 5 bases and J shed 2 bases, with 9 bases lying between them. Germline V CDR1 and CDR2: LGHNT, FRNRAP. The CDR3 sequence is 13 residues long.

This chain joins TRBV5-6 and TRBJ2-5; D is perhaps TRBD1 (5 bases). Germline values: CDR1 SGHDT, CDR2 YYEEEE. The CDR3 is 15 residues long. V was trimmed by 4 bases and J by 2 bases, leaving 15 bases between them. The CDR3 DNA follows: TGTGCCAGCAGCACCCACCCGCAGGGTCAAGAGACCCAGTACTTC. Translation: CASSTHPQGQETQYF.

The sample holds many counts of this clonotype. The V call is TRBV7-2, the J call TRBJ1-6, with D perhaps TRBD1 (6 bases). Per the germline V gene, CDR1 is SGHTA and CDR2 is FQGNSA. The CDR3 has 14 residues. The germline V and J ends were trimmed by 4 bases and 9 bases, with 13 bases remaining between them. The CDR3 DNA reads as TGTGCCAGCAGCTGGCAGGGGATTTTTTCACCCCTCCACTTT. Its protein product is CASSWQGIFSPLHF.

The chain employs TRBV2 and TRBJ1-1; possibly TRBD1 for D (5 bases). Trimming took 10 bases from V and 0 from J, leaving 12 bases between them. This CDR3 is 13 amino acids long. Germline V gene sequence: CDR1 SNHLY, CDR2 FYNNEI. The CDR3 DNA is TGTGCCACCACAGGACTCATGAACACTGAAGCTTTCTTT. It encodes CATTGLMNTEAFF. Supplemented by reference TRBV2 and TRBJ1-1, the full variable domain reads EPEVTQTPSHQVTQMGQEVILRCVPISNHLYFYWYRQILGQKVEFLVSFYNNEISEKSEIFDDQFSVERPDGSNFTLKIRSTKLEDSAMYFCATTGLMNTEAFFGQGTRLTVV.

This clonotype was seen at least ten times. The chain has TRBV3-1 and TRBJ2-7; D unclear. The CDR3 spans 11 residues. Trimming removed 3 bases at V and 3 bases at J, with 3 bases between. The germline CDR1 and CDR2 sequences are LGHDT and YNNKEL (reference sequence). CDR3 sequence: CASSQLYEQYF. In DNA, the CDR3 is TGTGCCAGCAGCCAGCTCTACGAGCAGTACTTC.

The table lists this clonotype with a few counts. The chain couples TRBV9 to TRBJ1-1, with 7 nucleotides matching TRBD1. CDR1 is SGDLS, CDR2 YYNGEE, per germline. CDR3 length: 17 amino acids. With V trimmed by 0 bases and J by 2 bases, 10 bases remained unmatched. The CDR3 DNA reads TGTGCCAGCAGCGTAGGAGGTCCCGGGGACAGAAACACTGAAGCTTTCTTT. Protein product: CASSVGGPGDRNTEAFF.

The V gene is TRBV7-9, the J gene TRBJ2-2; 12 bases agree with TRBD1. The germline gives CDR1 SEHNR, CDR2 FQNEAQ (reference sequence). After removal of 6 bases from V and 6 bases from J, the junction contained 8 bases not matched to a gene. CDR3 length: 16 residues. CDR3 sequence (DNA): TGTGCCAGCAGTCGCCCGGGACAGGGGGCCTCCGGGGAGCTGTTTTTT. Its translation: CASSRPGQGASGELFF.

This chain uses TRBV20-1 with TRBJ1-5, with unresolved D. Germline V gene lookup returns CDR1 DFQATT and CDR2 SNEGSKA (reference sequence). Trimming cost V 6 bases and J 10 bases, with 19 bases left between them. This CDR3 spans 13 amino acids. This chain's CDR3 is CSAPGRVSGPQHF. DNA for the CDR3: TGCAGTGCCCCAGGTAGAGTAAGTGGCCCCCAGCATTTT.

CDR3 DNA sequence: TGCAGTGCTAGTTTGACAGCTTTTTATGGCTACACCTTC. The encoded protein is CSASLTAFYGYTF. The genes are TRBV20-1 and TRBJ1-2; weak D call: TRBD1 (5 bases). With 3 bases removed from V and 5 bases from J, the gap between germline ends came to 13 bases. Germline V gene data show CDR1 as DFQATT and CDR2 as SNEGSKA (reference sequence). The CDR3 contains 13 residues.

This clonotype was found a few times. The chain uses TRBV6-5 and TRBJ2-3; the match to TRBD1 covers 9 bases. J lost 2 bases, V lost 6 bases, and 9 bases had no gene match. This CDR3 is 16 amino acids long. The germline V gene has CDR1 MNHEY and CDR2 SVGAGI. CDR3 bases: TGTGCCAGCAGCCCCCCCGGGACAGGGCCCACAGATACGCAGTATTTT. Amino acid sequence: CASSPPGTGPTDTQYF.

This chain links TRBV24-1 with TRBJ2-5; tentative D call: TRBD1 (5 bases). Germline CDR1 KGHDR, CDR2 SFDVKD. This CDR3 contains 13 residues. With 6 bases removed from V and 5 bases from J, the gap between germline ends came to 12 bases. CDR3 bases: TGTGCCACCAGTACTTCTCCAGGGGAGACCCAGTACTTC. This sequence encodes CATSTSPGETQYF.